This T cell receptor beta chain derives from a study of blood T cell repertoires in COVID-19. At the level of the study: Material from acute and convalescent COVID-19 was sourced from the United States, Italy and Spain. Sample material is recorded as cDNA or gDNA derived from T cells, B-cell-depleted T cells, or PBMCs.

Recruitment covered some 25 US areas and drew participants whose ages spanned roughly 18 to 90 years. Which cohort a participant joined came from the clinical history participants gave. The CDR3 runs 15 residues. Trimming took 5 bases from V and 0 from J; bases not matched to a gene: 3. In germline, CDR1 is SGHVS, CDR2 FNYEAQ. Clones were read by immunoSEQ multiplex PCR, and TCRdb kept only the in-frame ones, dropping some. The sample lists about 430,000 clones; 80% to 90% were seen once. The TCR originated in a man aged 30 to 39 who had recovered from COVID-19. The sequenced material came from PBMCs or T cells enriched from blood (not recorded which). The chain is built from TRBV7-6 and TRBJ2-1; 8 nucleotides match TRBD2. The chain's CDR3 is CASSLGLASYNEQFF. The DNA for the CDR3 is TGTGCCAGCAGCCTCGGACTAGCCTCCTACAATGAGCAGTTCTTC.